The clone carrying this T cell receptor beta chain has just a few counts. Its antigen is unknown. This record comes from a study of T-cell reconstitution after alpha-beta-depleted transplantation in children. Findings and caveats of the study: By one year post-transplant, T-cell counts and diversity largely arose from T cells that were newly produced. The origin of alpha-beta T cells about two months after transplant was reportedly several hundred expanded graft clones. In some patients, recipient T cells and intrathymic progenitors surviving conditioning explained high day-60 diversity.

The library targeted TCRbeta and was prepared with unique molecular identifiers. TCRdb itself ran the PCR reads through MiXCR, one entry per CDR3 protein. This sample has 450,000 to 600,000 distinct CDR3 sequences, with roughly a tenth found just once. Germline V CDR1 and CDR2: SGHTA, FQGNSA. The germline V and J ends were trimmed by 5 bases and 1 base, with 11 bases remaining between them. The CDR3 has 14 residues. This chain connects TRBV7-2 to TRBJ2-5; D uncertain. The receptor was derived from a child aged 2-15 years with inherited bone marrow failure, due to receive a stem cell transplant. The sequencing here drew on PBMCs, taken before TCRalphabeta/CD19-depleted stem cell transplant. CDR3 region: CASSPEWGQETQYF. In nucleotides, the CDR3 is TGTGCCAGCAGCCCAGAGTGGGGCCAAGAGACCCAGTACTTC.